This record concerns one T cell receptor beta chain sequence. This record belongs to a study of blood T cell repertoires in COVID-19. Background on the study: Italy, Spain and the United States were the sources of the convalescent and acute COVID-19 samples. The analysed material was cDNA or gDNA that came from T cells, B-cell-depleted T cells, or PBMCs.

Source study methods: Estimation of nucleated cell counts was performed using reference gene primer amplification. The table came from immunoSEQ multiplex PCR; TCRdb's copy has only in-frame clones and leaves some out. V, J and clone size are taken as reported in that table, and D and trimming were inferred from the DNA itself. Counted here are some 80,000 clones, 81% occurring once; the ten biggest clones make up 44%. The CDR3 consists of 16 residues. Trimming cost V 3 bases and J 7 bases, with 16 bases left between them. CDR1 and CDR2 from the germline V gene are SGHTA and FQGNSA. The V and J genes are TRBV7-2 and TRBJ1-6, with D perhaps TRBD1 (5 bases). The receptor's source is an elderly man with acute or convalescent COVID-19. Sequencing was done on a sample of peripheral blood. CDR3 coding DNA: TGTGCCAGCAGCTTGGGGGGTCAGGGCCGGAATTCACCCCTCCACTTT. Amino acids: CASSLGGQGRNSPLHF.